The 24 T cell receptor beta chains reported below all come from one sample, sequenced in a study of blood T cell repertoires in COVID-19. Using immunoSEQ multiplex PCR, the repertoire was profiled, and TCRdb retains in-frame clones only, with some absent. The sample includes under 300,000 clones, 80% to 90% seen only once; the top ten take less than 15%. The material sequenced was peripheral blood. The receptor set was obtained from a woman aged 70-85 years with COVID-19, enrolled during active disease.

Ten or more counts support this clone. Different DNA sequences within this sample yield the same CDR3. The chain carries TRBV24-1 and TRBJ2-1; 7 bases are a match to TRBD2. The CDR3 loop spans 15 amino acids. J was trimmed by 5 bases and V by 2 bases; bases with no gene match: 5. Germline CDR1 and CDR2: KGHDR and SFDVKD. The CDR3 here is CATSDSGGGNNEQFF. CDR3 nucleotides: TGTGCCACCAGTGATTCGGGGGGAGGAAACAATGAGCAGTTCTTC.

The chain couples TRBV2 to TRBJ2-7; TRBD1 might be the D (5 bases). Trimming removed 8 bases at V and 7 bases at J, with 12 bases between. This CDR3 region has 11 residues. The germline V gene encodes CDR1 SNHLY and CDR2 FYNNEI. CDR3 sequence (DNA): TGTGCCAGCGACCAGGGCGGAGAGCAGTACTTC. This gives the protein CASDQGGEQYF.

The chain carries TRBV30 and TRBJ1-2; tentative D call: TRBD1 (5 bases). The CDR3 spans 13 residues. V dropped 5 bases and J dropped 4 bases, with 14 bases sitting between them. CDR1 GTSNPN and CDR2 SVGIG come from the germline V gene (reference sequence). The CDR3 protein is CAWPGQGGYGYTF. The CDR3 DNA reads TGTGCCTGGCCCGGGCAGGGAGGCTATGGCTACACCTTC.

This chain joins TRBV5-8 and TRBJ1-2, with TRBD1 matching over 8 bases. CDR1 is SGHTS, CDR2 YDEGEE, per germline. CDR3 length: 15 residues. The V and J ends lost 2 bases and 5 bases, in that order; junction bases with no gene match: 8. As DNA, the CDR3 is TGTGCCAGCAGCTTTGTAGAGGACAGGGCATATGGCTACACCTTC. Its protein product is CASSFVEDRAYGYTF.

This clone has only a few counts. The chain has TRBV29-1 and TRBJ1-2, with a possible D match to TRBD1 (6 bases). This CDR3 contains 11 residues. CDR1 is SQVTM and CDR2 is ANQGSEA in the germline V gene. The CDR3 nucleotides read TGCAGTTATAGGGGGAATTATGGCTACACCTTC. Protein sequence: CSYRGNYGYTF.

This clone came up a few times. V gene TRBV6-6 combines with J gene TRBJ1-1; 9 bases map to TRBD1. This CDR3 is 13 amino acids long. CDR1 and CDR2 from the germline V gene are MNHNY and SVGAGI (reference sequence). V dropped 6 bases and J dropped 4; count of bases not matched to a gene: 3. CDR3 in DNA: TGTGCCAGCAGGGGGGACAGGGCCACTGAAGCTTTCTTT. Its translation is CASRGDRATEAFF.

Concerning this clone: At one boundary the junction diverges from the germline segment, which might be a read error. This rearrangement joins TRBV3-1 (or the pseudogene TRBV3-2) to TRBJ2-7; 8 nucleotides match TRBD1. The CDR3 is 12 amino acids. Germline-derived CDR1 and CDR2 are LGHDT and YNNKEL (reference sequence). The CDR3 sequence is CASSQVRDRHIF. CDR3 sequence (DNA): TGTGCCAGCAGCCAAGTCCGGGACAGGCATATCTTC.

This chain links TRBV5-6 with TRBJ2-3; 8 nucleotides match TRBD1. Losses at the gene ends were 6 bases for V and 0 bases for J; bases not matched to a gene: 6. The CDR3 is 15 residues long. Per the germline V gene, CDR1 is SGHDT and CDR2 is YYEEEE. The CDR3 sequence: CASIIWTGSTDTQYF. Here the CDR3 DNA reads TGTGCCAGCATAATCTGGACAGGGAGCACAGATACGCAGTATTTT. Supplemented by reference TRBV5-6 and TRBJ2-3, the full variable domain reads DAGVTQSPTHLIKTRGQQVTLRCSPKSGHDTVSWYQQALGQGPQFIFQYYEEEERQRGNFPDRFSGHQFPNYSSELNVNALLLGDSALYLCASIIWTGSTDTQYFGPGTRLTVL.

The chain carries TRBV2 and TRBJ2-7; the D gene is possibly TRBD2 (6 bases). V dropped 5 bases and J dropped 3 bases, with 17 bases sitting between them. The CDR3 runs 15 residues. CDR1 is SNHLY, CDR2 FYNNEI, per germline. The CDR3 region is CASSPSGWYDYEQYF. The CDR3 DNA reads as TGTGCCAGCAGTCCCAGCGGGTGGTACGACTACGAGCAGTACTTC.

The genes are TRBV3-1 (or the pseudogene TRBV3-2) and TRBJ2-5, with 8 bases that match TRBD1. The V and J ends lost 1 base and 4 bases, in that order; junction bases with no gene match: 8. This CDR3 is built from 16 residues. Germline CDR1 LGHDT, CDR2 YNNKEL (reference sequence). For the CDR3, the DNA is TGTGCCAGCAGCCAAGTTCGTGGACAGGGTTCAGAGACCCAGTACTTC. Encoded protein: CASSQVRGQGSETQYF.

The chain's CDR3 is CAISGRDSEGNSPLHF. CDR3 in DNA: TGTGCCATCAGTGGCCGAGACAGCGAAGGGAATTCACCCCTCCACTTT. The chain employs TRBV10-3 and TRBJ1-6; possibly TRBD1 for D (5 bases). The CDR3 spans 16 residues. Trimming took 4 bases from V and 7 from J, leaving 17 bases between them. Germline V gives CDR1 ENHRY, CDR2 SYGVKD.

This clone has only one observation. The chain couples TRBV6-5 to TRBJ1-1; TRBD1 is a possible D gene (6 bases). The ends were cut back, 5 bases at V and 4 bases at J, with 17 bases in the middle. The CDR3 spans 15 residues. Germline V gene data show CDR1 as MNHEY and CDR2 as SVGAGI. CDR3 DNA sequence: TGTGCCAGCAGTAACGGACAGAGCCGTAGCACTGAAGCTTTCTTT. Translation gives CASSNGQSRSTEAFF.

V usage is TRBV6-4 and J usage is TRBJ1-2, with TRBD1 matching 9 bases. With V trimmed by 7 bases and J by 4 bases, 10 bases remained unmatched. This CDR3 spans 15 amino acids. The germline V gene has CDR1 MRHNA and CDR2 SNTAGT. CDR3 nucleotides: TGTGCCAGCATCCCCCGGGACAGGGTCCCCTATGGCTACACCTTC. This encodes CASIPRDRVPYGYTF.

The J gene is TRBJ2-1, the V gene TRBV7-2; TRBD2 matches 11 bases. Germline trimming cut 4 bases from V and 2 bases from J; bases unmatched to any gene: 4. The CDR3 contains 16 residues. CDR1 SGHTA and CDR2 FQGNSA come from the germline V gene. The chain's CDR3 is CASSSFSGGAYNEQFF. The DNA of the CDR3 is TGTGCCAGCAGCTCGTTTAGCGGGGGGGCCTACAATGAGCAGTTCTTC.

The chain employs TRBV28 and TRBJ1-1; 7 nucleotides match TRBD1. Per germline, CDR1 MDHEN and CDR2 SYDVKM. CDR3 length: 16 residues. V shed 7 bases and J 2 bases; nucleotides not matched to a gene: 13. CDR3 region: CASIGLGTAKNTEAFF. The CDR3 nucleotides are TGTGCCAGCATAGGTTTAGGGACAGCGAAAAACACTGAAGCTTTCTTT.

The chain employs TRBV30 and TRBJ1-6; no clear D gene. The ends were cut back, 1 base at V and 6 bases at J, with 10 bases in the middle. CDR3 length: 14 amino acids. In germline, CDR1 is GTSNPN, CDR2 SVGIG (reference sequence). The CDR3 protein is CAWSDAGSNSPLHF. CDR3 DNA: TGTGCCTGGAGTGATGCCGGTTCTAATTCACCCCTCCACTTT.

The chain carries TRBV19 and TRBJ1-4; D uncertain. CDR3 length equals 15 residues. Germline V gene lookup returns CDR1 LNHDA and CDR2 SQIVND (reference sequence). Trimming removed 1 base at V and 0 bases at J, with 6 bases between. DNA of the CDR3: TGTGCCAGTAGTATAGGCGGTGCAACTAATGAAAAACTGTTTTTT. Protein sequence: CASSIGGATNEKLFF.

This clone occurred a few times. The CDR3 bases are TGTGCCACCTGGGAGACTCATGGCTACACCTTC. It encodes CATWETHGYTF. The V and J genes are TRBV6-5 and TRBJ1-2; D is ambiguous. Germline V gene data show CDR1 as MNHEY and CDR2 as SVGAGI. The CDR3 covers 11 residues. Between the trimmed V and J ends, which lost 10 bases and 6 bases, there was a span of 12 bases.

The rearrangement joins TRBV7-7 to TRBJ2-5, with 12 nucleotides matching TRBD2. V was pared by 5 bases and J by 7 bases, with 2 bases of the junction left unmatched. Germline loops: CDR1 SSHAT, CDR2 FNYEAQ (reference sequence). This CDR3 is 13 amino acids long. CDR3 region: CASSPSGGGTQYF. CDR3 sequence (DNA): TGTGCCAGCAGCCCTAGCGGGGGGGGGACCCAGTACTTC.

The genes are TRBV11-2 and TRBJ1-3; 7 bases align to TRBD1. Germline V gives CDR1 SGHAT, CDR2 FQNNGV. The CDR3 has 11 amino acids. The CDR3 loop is CAGQSGNTIYF. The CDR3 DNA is TGTGCGGGACAGTCTGGAAACACCATATATTTT.

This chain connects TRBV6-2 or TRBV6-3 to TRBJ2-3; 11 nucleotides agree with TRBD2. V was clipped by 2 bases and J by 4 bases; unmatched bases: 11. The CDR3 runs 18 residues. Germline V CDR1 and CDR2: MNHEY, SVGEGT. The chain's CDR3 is CASSYPLAGGRDADTQYF. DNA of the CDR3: TGTGCCAGCAGTTACCCCCTAGCGGGGGGCCGTGATGCAGATACGCAGTATTTT.

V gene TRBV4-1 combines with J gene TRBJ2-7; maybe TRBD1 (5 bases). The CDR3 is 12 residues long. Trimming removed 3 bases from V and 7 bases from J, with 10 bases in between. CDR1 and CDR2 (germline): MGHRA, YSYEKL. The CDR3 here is CASSHPRQEQYF. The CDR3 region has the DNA TGCGCCAGCAGCCACCCCCGACAGGAGCAGTACTTC.

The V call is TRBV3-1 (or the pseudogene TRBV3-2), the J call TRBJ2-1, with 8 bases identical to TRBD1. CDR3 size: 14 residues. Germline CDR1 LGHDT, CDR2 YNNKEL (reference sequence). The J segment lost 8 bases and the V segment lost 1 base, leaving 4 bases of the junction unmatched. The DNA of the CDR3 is TGTGCCAGCAGCCAAGGAGACAGGGGCGATGAGCAGTTCTTC. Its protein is CASSQGDRGDEQFF.

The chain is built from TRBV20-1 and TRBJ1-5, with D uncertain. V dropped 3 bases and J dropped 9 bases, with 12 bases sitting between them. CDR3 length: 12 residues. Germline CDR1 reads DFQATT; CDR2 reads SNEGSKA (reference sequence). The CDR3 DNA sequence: TGCAGTGCTAGTGCCCCCGAGGGGCCCCAGCATTTT. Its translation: CSASAPEGPQHF.